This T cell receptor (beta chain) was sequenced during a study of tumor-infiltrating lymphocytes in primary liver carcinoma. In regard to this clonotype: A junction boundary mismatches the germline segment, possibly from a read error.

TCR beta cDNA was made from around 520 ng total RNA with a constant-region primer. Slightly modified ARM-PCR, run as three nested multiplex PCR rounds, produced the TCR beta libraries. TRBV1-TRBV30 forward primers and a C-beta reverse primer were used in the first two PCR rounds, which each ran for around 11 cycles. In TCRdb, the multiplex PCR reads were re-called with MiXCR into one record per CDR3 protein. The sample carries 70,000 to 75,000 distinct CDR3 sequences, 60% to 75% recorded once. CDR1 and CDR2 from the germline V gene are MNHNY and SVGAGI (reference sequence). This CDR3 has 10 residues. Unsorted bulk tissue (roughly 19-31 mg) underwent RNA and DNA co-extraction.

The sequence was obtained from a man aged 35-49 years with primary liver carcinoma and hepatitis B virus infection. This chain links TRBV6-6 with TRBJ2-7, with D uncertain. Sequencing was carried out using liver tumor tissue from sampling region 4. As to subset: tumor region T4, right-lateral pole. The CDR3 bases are TGTGCCGGCAGGAGCTACGAGCAGTACTTC. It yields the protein CAGRSYEQYF.